The present entry profiles one T cell receptor beta chain with its context. Its target is unknown. The data belong to a study of cytomegalovirus exposure and HLA in healthy donors. Study-wide points: Whilst most TCR sequences proved rare, a subset of public TCRs occurred across many donors.

Libraries were prepared by immunoSEQ multiplex PCR; TCRdb keeps only in-frame clonotypes and omits some of them. The table records about 240,000 clones, approximately 86% of them present only once. Trimming cost V 2 bases and J 9 bases; bases outside gene matches: 4. The germline CDR1 and CDR2 sequences are LNHDA and SQIVND (reference sequence). The CDR3 is 13 amino acids. The genes are TRBV19 and TRBJ2-1; 7 bases match TRBD2. Sequencing was done on a sample of PBMCs. The source of this sequence is a woman under 40 in good health and CMV-seropositive. In DNA, the CDR3 is TGTGCCAGTAGTATAAGGAGGGAGGGTGAGCAGTTCTTC. Protein: CASSIRREGEQFF.